These 26 T cell receptor beta chains came from one sample sequenced in a study of OX40 agonist ivuxolimab in advanced cancers. Sequenced by immunoSEQ multiplex PCR; TCRdb stores in-frame clones only, minus some. The data hold about 100,000 clones, with 85% to 95% observed a single time. This specimen was CD4+ or CD8+ T cells sorted from blood, taken in a trial of the OX40 agonist ivuxolimab. These TCRs come from an adult with an advanced solid tumor such as melanoma, head and neck, liver or kidney cancer.

This chain uses TRBV6-5 with TRBJ2-7; 7 nucleotides agree with TRBD1. This CDR3 is 15 amino acids long. The germline CDR1 and CDR2 sequences are MNHEY and SVGAGI. V shed 6 bases, J shed 1 base, and the junction held 9 bases outside the gene matches. CDR3 sequence: CASSFGQEGSYEQYF. The DNA of the CDR3 is TGTGCCAGCAGCTTCGGACAGGAAGGATCCTACGAGCAGTACTTC.

The chain uses TRBV28 and TRBJ1-6; D remains unclear. The V end lost 3 bases, the J end lost 8 bases, and 8 bases lay between the germline ends. Germline CDR1 and CDR2: MDHEN and SYDVKM. This CDR3 contains 13 residues. CDR3 loop: CASSFLSYSPLHF. In DNA form, the CDR3 reads TGTGCCAGCAGTTTTCTCAGTTATTCACCCCTCCACTTT.

The rearrangement links TRBV11-2 to TRBJ1-3; perhaps TRBD1 as D (5 bases). CDR1 and CDR2 from the germline V gene are SGHAT and FQNNGV. V was clipped by 3 bases and J by 0 bases, with 9 bases between them. The CDR3 runs 15 residues. The CDR3 region is CASSLWGDSGNTIYF. In DNA, the CDR3 is TGTGCCAGCAGCTTGTGGGGCGACTCTGGAAACACCATATATTTT.

This chain connects TRBV25-1 to TRBJ2-1; 11 nucleotides agree with TRBD2. V lost 3 bases and J lost 6; bases outside the gene matches: 4. CDR1 and CDR2 from the germline V gene are MGHDK and SYGVNS. There are 15 residues in the CDR3. CDR3 DNA: TGTGCCAGCAGTGACCTAGCGGGGGGTAGCAATGAGCAGTTCTTC. It encodes CASSDLAGGSNEQFF.

This rearrangement joins TRBV7-6 to TRBJ2-1, with 10 bases identical to TRBD2. Germline trimming cut 1 base from V and 5 bases from J; bases unmatched to any gene: 5. The germline gives CDR1 SGHVS, CDR2 FNYEAQ. The CDR3 totals 16 residues. The CDR3: CASSLEASGGHNEQFF. Here the CDR3 DNA reads TGTGCCAGCAGCTTAGAGGCTAGCGGGGGTCACAATGAGCAGTTCTTC.

The CDR3 DNA is TGTGCCAGTAGTAGGGGACAGGGCCTTCCCGATCGAGCTTTCTTT. Protein sequence: CASSRGQGLPDRAFF. The chain employs TRBV19 and TRBJ1-1, with TRBD1 identical over 9 bases. Trimming cost V 4 bases and J 10 bases; bases outside gene matches: 13. This CDR3 is built from 15 residues. Germline assignment: CDR1 LNHDA and CDR2 SQIVND (reference sequence). Full variable domain (rest looked up from reference TRBV19 and TRBJ1-1): DGGITQSPKYLFRKEGQNVTLSCEQNLNHDAMYWYRQDPGQGLRLIYYSQIVNDFQKGDIAEGYSVSREKKESFPLTVTSAQKNPTAFYLCASSRGQGLPDRAFFGQGTRLTVV.

The V and J genes are TRBV18 and TRBJ2-7; D not resolved. The CDR3 is made up of 13 amino acids. Germline CDR1 reads KGHSH; CDR2 reads LQKENI. V gave up 1 base and J gave up 6 bases, with 10 bases separating them. The CDR3 region is CASSPRASFEQYF. DNA for the CDR3: TGTGCCAGCTCACCACGGGCTAGTTTCGAGCAGTACTTC. The full variable domain, with the rest looked up from reference TRBV18 and TRBJ2-7, is NAGVMQNPRHLVRRRGQEARLRCSPMKGHSHVYWYRQLPEEGLKFMVYLQKENIIDESGMPKERFSAEFPKEGPSILRIQQVVRGDSAAYFCASSPRASFEQYFGPGTRLTVT.

The chain has TRBV4-1 and TRBJ1-3; 7 bases align to TRBD1. From germline, CDR1 is MGHRA and CDR2 YSYEKL. V shed 4 bases and J 10 bases; nucleotides not matched to a gene: 19. CDR3 length equals 17 residues. The CDR3 sequence is CASSLPRTGQPTLTIYF. Here the CDR3 DNA reads TGCGCCAGCAGCCTCCCCCGAACGGGACAGCCAACACTTACCATATATTTT.

This chain joins TRBV7-9 and TRBJ2-3; tentatively, D is TRBD1 or TRBD2 (7 bases each). The CDR3 totals 16 residues. Trimming removed 4 bases from V and 4 bases from J, with 18 bases in between. Germline V gives CDR1 SEHNR, CDR2 FQNEAQ (reference sequence). The CDR3 sequence: CASSSAKQGRADTQYF. The CDR3 region has the DNA TGTGCCAGCAGCTCCGCTAAACAGGGGAGGGCAGATACGCAGTATTTT. The variable domain in full, completed from reference TRBV7-9 and TRBJ2-3, reads DTGVSQNPRHKITKRGQNVTFRCDPISEHNRLYWYRQTLGQGPEFLTYFQNEAQLEKSRLLSDRFSAERPKGSFSTLEIQRTEQGDSAMYLCASSSAKQGRADTQYFGPGTRLTVL.

The chain employs TRBV19 and TRBJ1-2, with a weak D call TRBD1 (6 bases). The V end was cut by 5 bases, the J end by 7 bases, with 23 bases between. The CDR3 is 16 amino acids. The germline V gene has CDR1 LNHDA and CDR2 SQIVND (reference sequence). The CDR3 sequence: CASSSRPQGDSFGYTF. CDR3 in DNA: TGTGCCAGTAGTTCAAGGCCACAGGGAGATTCCTTTGGCTACACCTTC.

The chain links TRBV7-9 to TRBJ1-2, with D possibly TRBD1 on 6 matching bases. V was pared by 6 bases and J by 6 bases, with 17 bases between. The CDR3 extends over 14 amino acids. CDR1 is SEHNR, CDR2 FQNEAQ, per germline (reference sequence). The CDR3 region has the DNA TGTGCCAGCAGGAAATTGGGACATCTTGATGGCTACACCTTC. This translates into CASRKLGHLDGYTF.

This chain uses TRBV7-9 with TRBJ1-1; the D gene is possibly TRBD1 (5 bases). Looked up from germline, CDR1 is SEHNR and CDR2 is FQNEAQ (reference sequence). Trimming removed 5 bases at V and 5 bases at J, with 24 bases between. CDR3 length: 17 amino acids. The CDR3 here is CASSTSAGTQDWTEAFF. Here the CDR3 DNA reads TGTGCCAGCAGCACGTCAGCCGGGACCCAAGATTGGACTGAAGCTTTCTTT.

This chain uses TRBV19 with TRBJ2-1, with D possibly being TRBD2 (5 bases). V was shortened by 0 bases and J by 5 bases, with 17 bases between the two germline ends. The CDR3 is 17 amino acids. The V gene's germline CDR1 is LNHDA and CDR2 SQIVND (reference sequence). CDR3 in DNA: TGTGCCAGTAGTATAGAGGCAAGCGGAGTTGCCGACAATGAGCAGTTCTTC. As protein: CASSIEASGVADNEQFF.

CDR3 amino acids: CASSPTRGEQYF. CDR3 in DNA: TGTGCCAGCAGCCCCACTCGGGGCGAGCAGTACTTC. The V call is TRBV7-9, the J call TRBJ2-7; D is possibly TRBD2 (5 bases). Trimming took off 5 bases at V and 6 bases at J, with 11 bases between the two ends. The CDR3 extends over 12 amino acids. Per the germline V gene, CDR1 is SEHNR and CDR2 is FQNEAQ (reference sequence).

V usage is TRBV7-9 and J usage is TRBJ2-5; D is uncertain. This CDR3 has 14 amino acids. The V gene's germline CDR1 is SEHNR and CDR2 FQNEAQ (reference sequence). The germline V and J ends were trimmed by 0 bases and 2 bases, with 7 bases remaining between them. The CDR3 sequence: CASSLAGRQETQYF. The CDR3 bases are TGTGCCAGCAGCTTAGCGGGCAGGCAAGAGACCCAGTACTTC.

The V and J genes are TRBV2 and TRBJ2-2; D remains ambiguous. The CDR3 totals 15 residues. The V and J ends lost 2 bases and 2 bases respectively, with 9 bases between them. Germline assignment: CDR1 SNHLY and CDR2 FYNNEI. CDR3 residues: CASSESRLNTGELFF. Here the CDR3 DNA reads TGTGCCAGCAGTGAATCGAGGCTAAACACCGGGGAGCTGTTTTTT.

The CDR3 DNA is TGCGCCAGCAGTGAGTCCGAACGGGAGGCTAACGAGCAGTACTTC. This gives the protein CASSESEREANEQYF. The chain uses TRBV10-1 and TRBJ2-7; 7 nucleotides align to TRBD2. J was trimmed by 5 bases and V by 0 bases; bases with no gene match: 7. Germline V gene data show CDR1 as WNHNN and CDR2 as SYGVQD (reference sequence). The CDR3 spans 15 residues.

This chain connects TRBV6-6 to TRBJ2-1, with TRBD2 identical over 9 bases. There are 15 residues in the CDR3. Trimming cost V 8 bases and J 7 bases; bases outside gene matches: 12. In germline, CDR1 is MNHNY, CDR2 SVGAGI (reference sequence). The CDR3 loop reads CASSSSGGQTNEQFF. The CDR3 DNA sequence: TGTGCCAGCTCCAGCAGCGGGGGGCAAACAAATGAGCAGTTCTTC.

The CDR3 spells CASSLGQINEQYF. The CDR3 nucleotides read TGTGCCAGCAGCCTGGGACAGATCAACGAGCAGTACTTC. The chain combines TRBV11-2 with TRBJ2-7; 7 positions match TRBD1. The germline V gene has CDR1 SGHAT and CDR2 FQNNGV. V dropped 5 bases and J dropped 5; count of bases not matched to a gene: 6. The CDR3 sequence is 13 residues long.

This chain connects TRBV15 to TRBJ1-1; a possible D gene is TRBD1 (5 bases). Trimming removed 1 base at V and 0 bases at J, with 12 bases between. The CDR3 is 16 amino acids. The germline V gene has CDR1 LNHNV and CDR2 YYDKDF (reference sequence). The CDR3 loop reads CATSRAPRAVNTEAFF. CDR3 nucleotide sequence: TGTGCCACCAGCAGAGCTCCCAGGGCGGTGAACACTGAAGCTTTCTTT.

The chain uses TRBV6-5 and TRBJ2-7; D is unclear. Trimming took off 7 bases at V and 0 bases at J, with 16 bases between the two ends. Germline CDR1 MNHEY, CDR2 SVGAGI. This CDR3 contains 15 residues. The CDR3 loop reads CASTRGGPVSYEQYF. The CDR3 DNA follows: TGTGCCAGCACCCGAGGCGGCCCAGTCTCCTACGAGCAGTACTTC.

The gene calls are TRBV7-6 and TRBJ1-3, with TRBD1 matching 11 bases. Germline V gene sequence: CDR1 SGHVS, CDR2 FNYEAQ. The CDR3 is 15 amino acids. J was trimmed by 4 bases and V by 5 bases; bases with no gene match: 4. CDR3 in amino acids: CASSPDRGQGNTIYF. CDR3 nucleotides: TGTGCCAGCAGCCCGGACAGGGGGCAGGGAAACACCATATATTTT.

This chain joins TRBV2 and TRBJ1-2; 7 nucleotides agree with TRBD1. This CDR3 is 16 amino acids long. Trimming removed 3 bases from V and 4 bases from J; junction bases left unmatched: 11. Germline CDR1 reads SNHLY; CDR2 reads FYNNEI. This chain's CDR3 is CASSDLGTALPYGYTF. In DNA, the CDR3 is TGTGCCAGCAGTGACCTCGGGACAGCCTTACCCTATGGCTACACCTTC.

This rearrangement joins TRBV27 to TRBJ2-7; perhaps TRBD1 as D (6 bases). The V end was cut by 1 base, the J end by 0 bases, with 16 bases between. From germline, CDR1 is MNHEY and CDR2 SMNVEV (reference sequence). CDR3 length: 17 residues. CDR3: CASSLFPPDSPSYEQYF. The CDR3, as DNA: TGTGCCAGCAGTTTATTTCCCCCGGACAGTCCCTCCTACGAGCAGTACTTC.

Of note for this clone: One junction end does not reproduce the germline sequence, and a read error may be involved. The chain employs TRBV7-7 and TRBJ2-3, with TRBD2 matching 13 bases. The length of the CDR3 is 19 residues. Germline V gene data show CDR1 as SSHAT and CDR2 as FNYEAQ (reference sequence). The CDR3 region has the DNA TGTGCTAGCAGCCAGACTAGCGGGGGGCCATCTACTAGCACAGATACGCAGTATTTT. Encoded protein: CASSQTSGGPSTSTDTQYF.

The V call is TRBV4-1, the J call TRBJ2-3; 9 bases map to TRBD2. Germline loops: CDR1 MGHRA, CDR2 YSYEKL. J was trimmed by 0 bases and V by 0 bases; bases with no gene match: 10. This CDR3 has 19 amino acids. This CDR3 reads CASSQDQNYGLASTDTQYF. The CDR3, as DNA: TGCGCCAGCAGCCAAGACCAGAACTACGGACTAGCGAGCACAGATACGCAGTATTTT.